The 29 T cell receptor beta chains given below trace back to one sample, sequenced in a study of somatic mutations in cytotoxic T cells in rheumatoid arthritis. Some clones are missing from TCRdb's copy, which holds only in-frame ones; the method was immunoSEQ multiplex PCR. The sample includes more than 11,000 clones, 65% to 85% of them seen just once. The sequenced sample was CD8+ T cells sorted from blood. These receptor sequences come from an adult with rheumatoid arthritis.

The J gene is TRBJ1-1, the V gene TRBV6-1; TRBD1 might be the D (5 bases). Trimming took 10 bases from V and 1 from J, leaving 19 bases between them. The germline V gene encodes CDR1 MNHNS and CDR2 SASEGT. The CDR3 totals 15 residues. The CDR3 reads CATLGALTRNTEAFF. The CDR3 DNA is TGTGCCACCTTAGGGGCTTTAACACGGAACACTGAAGCTTTCTTT.

This chain links TRBV7-8 with TRBJ1-2; TRBD1 is a possible D gene (6 bases). Germline V gives CDR1 SGHVS, CDR2 FQNEAQ. The CDR3 has 14 residues. Trimming cost V 5 bases and J 2 bases, with 12 bases left between them. CDR3 sequence (DNA): TGTGCCAGCAGCACCAAGGGGGGAAACTATGGCTACACCTTC. Its protein is CASSTKGGNYGYTF.

The CDR3 DNA is TGTGCCAGCAGTTTAGGCAGCTATGGCTACACCTTC. This encodes CASSLGSYGYTF. V is TRBV28 and J is TRBJ1-2, with D uncertain. Trimming pared 2 bases from V and 4 bases from J, leaving 5 bases between. This CDR3 comprises 12 residues. CDR1 is MDHEN, CDR2 SYDVKM, per germline.

The V gene is TRBV7-9, the J gene TRBJ2-5, with 9 bases that match TRBD2. The CDR3 covers 16 residues. Trimming removed 5 bases from V and 5 bases from J; junction bases left unmatched: 12. Germline CDR1 SEHNR, CDR2 FQNEAQ (reference sequence). The CDR3 sequence is CASSPPAGTSLETQYF. CDR3 nucleotides: TGTGCCAGCAGCCCCCCCGCCGGGACTAGCCTTGAGACCCAGTACTTC.

The chain joins TRBV28 to TRBJ2-2; weak D call: TRBD2 (6 bases). Germline CDR1 MDHEN, CDR2 SYDVKM. The length of the CDR3 is 15 residues. Trimming left V 5 bases short and J 0 bases short, with 10 bases between. The CDR3 is CASSTGRSNTGELFF. In nucleotides, the CDR3 is TGTGCCAGCAGTACCGGGAGATCGAACACCGGGGAGCTGTTTTTT.

This clone was observed a single time. This chain connects TRBV9 to TRBJ2-3; D possibly corresponds to TRBD2 (7 bases). This CDR3 spans 17 amino acids. Germline V gene lookup returns CDR1 SGDLS and CDR2 YYNGEE. Trimming cost V 3 bases and J 6 bases, with 23 bases left between them. The CDR3 spells CASSAHGGGSGADTQYF. The CDR3 region has the DNA TGTGCCAGCAGCGCACACGGAGGGGGAAGCGGGGCCGATACGCAGTATTTT.

V gene TRBV28 combines with J gene TRBJ1-6; D may be TRBD1 (5 bases). V lost 1 base and J 9 bases, leaving 13 bases between the germline ends. The CDR3 covers 15 residues. Germline V gene data show CDR1 as MDHEN and CDR2 as SYDVKM. This CDR3 is CASSLLRGTASPLHF. CDR3 coding DNA: TGTGCCAGCAGTTTATTAAGGGGTACGGCTTCACCCCTCCACTTT.

The chain couples TRBV9 to TRBJ1-3, with D possibly matching TRBD1 (5 bases). Germline V gene sequence: CDR1 SGDLS, CDR2 YYNGEE. The CDR3 contains 15 residues. V gave up 4 bases and J gave up 2 bases, with 13 bases separating them. CDR3 sequence: CASSLSGRAGNTIYF. The CDR3 DNA sequence: TGTGCCAGCAGCCTTTCAGGGAGAGCTGGAAACACCATATATTTT.

In its sample, this clone was seen a few times. The rearrangement links TRBV4-1 to TRBJ1-1, with TRBD1 identical over 9 bases. Germline loops: CDR1 MGHRA, CDR2 YSYEKL. The CDR3 extends over 16 amino acids. J lost 9 bases, V lost 1 base, and 12 bases had no gene match. The CDR3 loop reads CASSQGPWTGDLQAFF. CDR3 bases: TGCGCCAGCAGCCAAGGGCCATGGACAGGGGATCTCCAAGCTTTCTTT.

The chain joins TRBV6-1 to TRBJ1-1; TRBD1 might be the D (5 bases). Germline CDR1 and CDR2: MNHNS and SASEGT. V lost 6 bases, J lost 1 base, and 9 bases lay in between. The CDR3 sequence is 13 residues long. CDR3 sequence reads: CASRTTGNTEAFF. In DNA form, the CDR3 reads TGTGCCAGCAGGACCACAGGGAACACTGAAGCTTTCTTT.

The chain recombines TRBV9 with TRBJ1-2, with TRBD1 matching 9 bases. Germline loops: CDR1 SGDLS, CDR2 YYNGEE. The CDR3 covers 14 residues. V was pared by 7 bases and J by 0 bases, with 4 bases of the junction left unmatched. For the CDR3, the DNA is TGTGCCAGCGGGGGACAGGGAACTAACTATGGCTACACCTTC. Translation gives CASGGQGTNYGYTF. Filled out from reference TRBV9 and TRBJ1-2, the complete variable domain reads DSGVTQTPKHLITATGQRVTLRCSPRSGDLSVYWYQQSLDQGLQFLIQYYNGEERAKGNILERFSAQQFPDLHSELNLSSLELGDSALYFCASGGQGTNYGYTFGSGTRLTVV.

This clone was observed a handful of times. The CDR3 is CASSLSGRSGGELFF. Written as DNA, the CDR3 is TGCGCCAGCAGCTTGAGCGGGAGAAGTGGCGGGGAGCTGTTTTTT. The rearrangement joins TRBV5-1 to TRBJ2-2; 8 bases agree with TRBD2. The CDR3 contains 15 residues. The germline gives CDR1 SGHRS, CDR2 YFSETQ. V was clipped by 1 base and J by 7 bases; unmatched bases: 6.

This clone came up a few times. The chain recombines TRBV4-1 with TRBJ1-6, with 9 positions matching TRBD1. This CDR3 contains 17 residues. Trimming cost V 2 bases and J 7 bases; bases outside gene matches: 9. Germline V gene sequence: CDR1 MGHRA, CDR2 YSYEKL. The CDR3 protein is CASSQLRPGQGNSPLHF. CDR3 bases: TGCGCCAGCAGCCAACTTCGACCGGGACAGGGCAATTCACCCCTCCACTTT.

The gene calls are TRBV5-6 and TRBJ2-3, with D hard to call. This CDR3 comprises 13 residues. Trimming removed 0 bases at V and 5 bases at J, with 7 bases between. CDR1 is SGHDT and CDR2 is YYEEEE in the germline V gene. The CDR3, as DNA: TGTGCCAGCAGCTTGGAGTCAAGAGATACGCAGTATTTT. Its translation: CASSLESRDTQYF.

This sequence joins TRBV5-1 and TRBJ2-2; D not resolved. There are 13 residues in the CDR3. Deletions cut 0 bases from V and 7 bases from J, with 7 bases between. Per the germline V gene, CDR1 is SGHRS and CDR2 is YFSETQ. In nucleotides, the CDR3 is TGCGCCAGCAGCTTGGATACAGTCGGGGAGCTGTTTTTT. It translates to CASSLDTVGELFF.

This clone has a handful of counts. The J gene is TRBJ1-1, the V gene TRBV6-5; the D gene is possibly TRBD1 (5 bases). Germline V gives CDR1 MNHEY, CDR2 SVGAGI. The V and J ends lost 4 bases and 1 base respectively, with 10 bases between them. The CDR3 extends over 14 amino acids. The CDR3 loop reads CASSSTGANTEAFF. The CDR3 bases are TGTGCCAGCAGTTCCACAGGAGCGAACACTGAAGCTTTCTTT.

The genes are TRBV7-9 and TRBJ1-5; 7 nucleotides align to TRBD1. CDR3 length equals 16 residues. CDR1 and CDR2 from the germline V gene are SEHNR and FQNEAQ (reference sequence). The V and J ends lost 4 bases and 5 bases, in that order; junction bases with no gene match: 11. This CDR3 is CASSWGRDRFDQPQHF. CDR3 DNA: TGTGCCAGCAGCTGGGGCCGGGACAGATTTGATCAGCCCCAGCATTTT.

The rearrangement uses TRBV15 and TRBJ2-5; D may correspond to TRBD1 or TRBD2 (5 bases each). There are 15 residues in the CDR3. The V end lost 2 bases, the J end lost 4 bases, and 14 bases lay between the germline ends. Germline V gives CDR1 LNHNV, CDR2 YYDKDF (reference sequence). CDR3 in amino acids: CATSRTLGDRETQYF. DNA of the CDR3: TGTGCCACCAGCAGAACCTTGGGGGACCGAGAGACCCAGTACTTC.

J is TRBJ1-1 and V is TRBV7-6; D not certain. The V end lost 5 bases, the J end lost 6 bases, and 13 bases lay between the germline ends. The CDR3 consists of 13 residues. Germline V gene sequence: CDR1 SGHVS, CDR2 FNYEAQ. The CDR3 spells CASSRTREAEAFF. The CDR3 nucleotides read TGTGCCAGCAGCCGAACAAGGGAGGCTGAAGCTTTCTTT.

The gene calls are TRBV11-2 and TRBJ1-5; D call uncertain. CDR1 and CDR2 from the germline V gene are SGHAT and FQNNGV. This CDR3 has 14 amino acids. The V end was cut by 0 bases, the J end by 4 bases, with 7 bases between. In DNA, the CDR3 is TGTGCCAGCAGCTTAGAGGGGTGGAATCAGCCCCAGCATTTT. The encoded protein is CASSLEGWNQPQHF.

The V gene is TRBV6-6, the J gene TRBJ1-2; 7 bases are a match to TRBD1. V dropped 4 bases and J dropped 4; count of bases not matched to a gene: 9. Germline V CDR1 and CDR2: MNHNY, SVGAGI (reference sequence). CDR3 length: 15 residues. The CDR3 nucleotides are TGTGCCAGCAGTTTCCCGGGACAGTTCCTCTATGGCTACACCTTC. The encoded protein is CASSFPGQFLYGYTF.

The chain uses TRBV19 and TRBJ2-1; D is unresolved. Per germline, CDR1 LNHDA and CDR2 SQIVND (reference sequence). V was cut by 0 bases and J by 9 bases, with 15 bases left in between. The CDR3 length is 15 residues. DNA for the CDR3: TGTGCCAGTAGTATAGATCGAATGCCGGGTAGTGAGCAGTTCTTC. It is translated as CASSIDRMPGSEQFF.

The CDR3 nucleotides read TGTGCCATCAGTGAGTCACAGGGGGCGAACACTGAAGCTTTCTTT. Translated: CAISESQGANTEAFF. The chain carries TRBV10-3 and TRBJ1-1; 9 bases are shared with TRBD1. From germline, CDR1 is ENHRY and CDR2 SYGVKD. This CDR3 spans 15 amino acids. J was trimmed by 1 base and V by 0 bases; bases with no gene match: 0.

This clone showed up just a few times. J is TRBJ1-6 and V is TRBV7-8; no definite D call. The V end was cut by 8 bases, the J end by 7 bases, with 12 bases between. The CDR3 length is 13 residues. Germline CDR1 and CDR2: SGHVS and FQNEAQ. The CDR3 region has the DNA TGTGCCAGCCTCGATGACGGGAATTCACCCCTCCACTTT. Amino acid sequence: CASLDDGNSPLHF. The full variable domain, its missing parts supplied by reference TRBV7-8 and TRBJ1-6, is GAGVSQSPRYKVAKRGQDVALRCDPISGHVSLFWYQQALGQGPEFLTYFQNEAQLDKSGLPSDRFFAERPEGSVSTLKIQRTQQEDSAVYLCASLDDGNSPLHFGNGTRLTVT.

With regard to this clone: One junction end disagrees with the germline gene, perhaps due to a read error. V and J are TRBV7-3 and TRBJ2-3; D may be TRBD2 (5 bases). Looked up from germline, CDR1 is SGHTA and CDR2 is FQGTGA. CDR3 length: 13 residues. CDR3 in amino acids: CASSLSGTGGNVF. The CDR3 DNA reads TGTGCCAGCAGCCTCTCGGGAACGGGTGGCAATGTTTTT. Full variable domain (rest looked up from reference TRBV7-3 and TRBJ2-3): GAGVSQTPSNKVTEKGKYVELRCDPISGHTALYWYRQSLGQGPEFLIYFQGTGAADDSGLPNDRFFAVRPEGSVSTLKIQRTERGDSAVYLCASSLSGTGGNVFGPGTRLTVL.

This clone was seen just once. This rearrangement joins TRBV28 to TRBJ2-5, with a possible D match to TRBD2 (5 bases). This CDR3 spans 13 amino acids. V lost 7 bases to trimming and J lost 5 bases, with 14 bases between them. CDR1 and CDR2 from the germline V gene are MDHEN and SYDVKM. The CDR3 DNA sequence: TGTGCCAGCACCTTCGATCCGGGGGAGACCCAGTACTTC. Translating it yields CASTFDPGETQYF.

The chain has TRBV28 and TRBJ2-5; either TRBD1 or TRBD2 may fit D (5 bases each). V lost 6 bases, J lost 4 bases, and 12 bases lay in between. Germline-derived CDR1 and CDR2 are MDHEN and SYDVKM. This CDR3 is 13 amino acids long. The CDR3 sequence is CASSVGGGETQYF. CDR3 DNA: TGTGCCAGCAGCGTTGGGGGTGGAGAGACCCAGTACTTC.

The rearrangement links TRBV27 to TRBJ2-1; TRBD2 agrees at 9 bases. J lost 10 bases, V lost 3 bases, and 7 bases had no gene match. CDR3 size: 14 residues. Germline V lookup: CDR1 MNHEY, CDR2 SMNVEV (reference sequence). CDR3 in amino acids: CASSFGGGGTEQFF. The DNA for the CDR3 is TGTGCCAGCAGTTTCGGCGGGGGGGGAACGGAGCAGTTCTTC.

In regard to this clone: Other DNA sequences within the sample encode an identical CDR3. The rearrangement joins TRBV11-2 to TRBJ2-1; D is ambiguous. The CDR3 consists of 15 residues. Trimming stripped 0 bases from V and 0 bases from J, with 6 bases between. The germline CDR1 and CDR2 sequences are SGHAT and FQNNGV. For the CDR3, the DNA is TGTGCCAGCAGCTTAGATCTCAGCTCCTACAATGAGCAGTTCTTC. Its translation is CASSLDLSSYNEQFF.